The 14 T cell receptor beta chains in this list originate from one sample, sequenced in a study of shared T cell receptors in the human thymus. Assay used: immunoSEQ multiplex PCR; TCRdb lists only in-frame clones, some missing. The sample contains about 730,000 clones, 80% to 90% of which appear only once. These data are also associated with another study on human thymus T cells.

Sequenced input: thymocytes. The receptors were gathered from a girl less than two years old with a congenital heart defect.

The V and J genes are TRBV2 and TRBJ1-4; D may be TRBD1 (5 bases). The CDR3 is made up of 13 amino acids. V was trimmed by 10 bases and J by 6 bases, leaving 15 bases between them. Germline lookup yields CDR1 SNHLY and CDR2 FYNNEI. The chain's CDR3 is CATRQSWDEKLFF. CDR3 nucleotides: TGTGCCACCCGACAGTCCTGGGATGAAAAACTGTTTTTT.

The rearrangement links TRBV5-1 to TRBJ2-1; a weak D match, TRBD1 (6 bases). This CDR3 spans 18 amino acids. Germline V gene lookup returns CDR1 SGHRS and CDR2 YFSETQ. Deletions cut 0 bases from V and 5 bases from J, with 21 bases between. The CDR3 spells CASSLAEFPGQRNNEQFF. The CDR3 DNA reads as TGCGCCAGCAGCTTGGCCGAATTCCCGGGACAAAGGAACAATGAGCAGTTCTTC.

This chain uses TRBV2 with TRBJ1-4, with D possibly being TRBD1 (5 bases). Trimming removed 7 bases from V and 8 bases from J, with 14 bases in between. This CDR3 region has 13 residues. Germline CDR1 is SNHLY and CDR2 is FYNNEI. As DNA, the CDR3 is TGTGCCAGCACGGATCAAGGGGCGGAAAAACTGTTTTTT. Translation gives CASTDQGAEKLFF. The variable domain in full, with the rest retrieved from reference TRBV2 and TRBJ1-4, is EPEVTQTPSHQVTQMGQEVILRCVPISNHLYFYWYRQILGQKVEFLVSFYNNEISEKSEIFDDQFSVERPDGSNFTLKIRSTKLEDSAMYFCASTDQGAEKLFFGSGTQLSVL.

The chain couples TRBV4-3 to TRBJ1-5; tentatively, D is TRBD1 (6 bases). V shed 1 base and J shed 2 bases, with 12 bases lying between them. Per the germline V gene, CDR1 is LGHNA and CDR2 is YSLEER. The CDR3 spans 16 residues. Here the CDR3 DNA reads TGCGCCAGCAGCCAAGCTCGACGACAGGGCAATCAGCCCCAGCATTTT. It encodes CASSQARRQGNQPQHF.

The chain links TRBV6-5 to TRBJ2-7; no firm D call. Germline V gene sequence: CDR1 MNHEY, CDR2 SVGAGI. CDR3 length equals 12 residues. Trimming pared 5 bases from V and 2 bases from J, leaving 7 bases between. This chain's CDR3 is CASSHDTYEQYF. CDR3 bases: TGTGCCAGCAGTCACGACACCTACGAGCAGTACTTC.

V is TRBV19 and J is TRBJ2-7; the D gene is possibly TRBD1 (6 bases). The V gene's germline CDR1 is LNHDA and CDR2 SQIVND (reference sequence). The CDR3 runs 15 residues. V dropped 2 bases and J dropped 7 bases, with 18 bases sitting between them. In DNA form, the CDR3 reads TGTGCCAGTAGTATAAGTCACAGGGAAGAGAGGGAGCAGTACTTC. Its translation is CASSISHREEREQYF.

This chain connects TRBV27 to TRBJ2-7; D is perhaps TRBD1 (5 bases). Trimming stripped 8 bases from V and 3 bases from J, with 14 bases between. Germline V gene sequence: CDR1 MNHEY, CDR2 SMNVEV (reference sequence). The CDR3 sequence is 13 residues long. CDR3 amino acids: CASGGAGFYEQYF. For the CDR3, the DNA is TGTGCCAGCGGTGGGGCAGGGTTCTACGAGCAGTACTTC.

In this sample, this clone turned up a few times. V is TRBV6-1 and J is TRBJ1-4; D might be TRBD1 (6 bases). This CDR3 is 17 amino acids long. With 4 bases removed from V and 8 bases from J, the gap between germline ends came to 23 bases. The germline V gene has CDR1 MNHNS and CDR2 SASEGT. The CDR3 nucleotides are TGTGCCAGCAGTGCCAGCCGCCCCACAGGGAGTCCGGAAAAACTGTTTTTT. Its translation: CASSASRPTGSPEKLFF.

In its sample, this clone was seen once. This rearrangement joins TRBV7-3 to TRBJ2-3; TRBD2 matches at 9 bases. The germline V gene encodes CDR1 SGHTA and CDR2 FQGTGA. The CDR3 is 16 residues long. The V and J ends lost 0 bases and 3 bases, in that order; junction bases with no gene match: 4. CDR3 region: CASSLTRGGVTDTQYF. The DNA of the CDR3 is TGTGCCAGCAGCTTAACGCGGGGGGGCGTGACAGATACGCAGTATTTT.

About this clone itself: One junction end disagrees with the germline gene, perhaps due to a read error. The V gene is TRBV19, the J gene TRBJ1-2; no clear D gene. CDR3 size: 17 residues. CDR1 LNHDA and CDR2 SQIVND come from the germline V gene (reference sequence). CDR3 DNA sequence: TGTGCCAGTAGTCCTCACCACCTTTTTAAATCCTTCTATGACTACACCTTC. This encodes CASSPHHLFKSFYDYTF.

The DNA for the CDR3 is TGCGCCAGCAGCTTGTACAATCAACAGGGGCAGGGGGAAAAACTGTTTTTT. Its protein product is CASSLYNQQGQGEKLFF. The chain is built from TRBV5-1 and TRBJ1-4, with 7 bases aligning to TRBD1. Germline CDR1 SGHRS, CDR2 YFSETQ. The J segment lost 8 bases and the V segment lost 1 base, leaving 14 bases of the junction unmatched. CDR3 length: 17 residues.

DNA of the CDR3: TGTGCCAGCAGCCAGATCTATTGGGCGGGGGGGCCCAGAAACGAGCAGTTCTTC. This encodes CASSQIYWAGGPRNEQFF. V usage is TRBV4-2 and J usage is TRBJ2-1; 9 nucleotides align to TRBD2. This CDR3 is 18 amino acids long. Per germline, CDR1 LGHNA and CDR2 YNFKEQ. V lost 3 bases and J lost 10; bases outside the gene matches: 19.

V and J are TRBV28 and TRBJ2-5; 8 positions agree with TRBD1. The J call could be wrong; TRBJ2-7 is a better fit for the DNA end. The CDR3 is 16 amino acids. Germline-derived CDR1 and CDR2 are MDHEN and SYDVKM. This CDR3 is CASSLVPRTGNYEQYF. CDR3 nucleotides: TGTGCCAGCAGTTTAGTCCCCCGGACAGGGAACTACGAGCAGTACTTC.

This chain links TRBV4-3 with TRBJ1-3; possibly TRBD1 for D (6 bases). The CDR3 is 15 residues long. V was pared by 8 bases and J by 6 bases, with 20 bases between. Germline V gene sequence: CDR1 LGHNA, CDR2 YSLEER. CDR3 loop: CASGLVGGRKNTIYF. For the CDR3, the DNA is TGCGCCAGCGGACTCGTCGGGGGGCGGAAAAACACCATATATTTT.